Sequencing of this T cell receptor beta chain was carried out in a study of molecular identifiers for immune sequencing clone quantification. Naive CD8 T cells underwent sorting with the CD8+CD4-CCR7+CD45RA+ definition. Each CDR3 protein gets one entry after TCRdb re-called the PCR reads with MiXCR. Among about half a million distinct CDR3 sequences listed, about 22% were seen once. Input material: naive CD8+ T cells from blood, with Jurkat cell RNA spiked in. Indicated subset: FACS-sorted CD8+CD4-CCR7+CD45RA+ naive T cells. The sequence derives from a human donor in good health. Some libraries in this study had Jurkat cell RNA spiked in.

The CDR3 loop reads CASCRTEDNEKLFF. For the CDR3, the DNA is TGTGCCAGCTGTAGGACAGAAGATAATGAAAAACTGTTTTTT. The chain joins TRBV12-3 or TRBV12-4 to TRBJ1-4; possibly TRBD1 for D (6 bases). V gave up 8 bases and J gave up 4 bases, with 14 bases separating them. The CDR3 runs 14 residues.